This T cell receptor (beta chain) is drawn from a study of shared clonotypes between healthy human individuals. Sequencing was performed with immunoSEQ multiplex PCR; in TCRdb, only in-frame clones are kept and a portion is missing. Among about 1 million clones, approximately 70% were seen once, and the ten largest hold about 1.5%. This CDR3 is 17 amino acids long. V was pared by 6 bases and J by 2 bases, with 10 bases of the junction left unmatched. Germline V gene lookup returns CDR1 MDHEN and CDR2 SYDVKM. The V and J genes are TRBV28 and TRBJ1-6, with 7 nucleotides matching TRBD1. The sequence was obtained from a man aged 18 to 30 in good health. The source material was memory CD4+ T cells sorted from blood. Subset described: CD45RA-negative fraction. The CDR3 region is CASSPGKGATYNSPLHF. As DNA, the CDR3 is TGTGCCAGCAGCCCGGGGAAGGGGGCGACCTATAATTCACCCCTCCACTTT.